This TCR beta chain was identified in a study of T cell repertoires in cytomegalovirus infection. Across the study: Selected CMV epitopes included recently identified HLA-C-restricted ones as well as well-studied HLA-B-restricted ones. An indication of both CMV infection and matching HLA type came from public TCR beta signatures.

CDR1 SGHVS and CDR2 FNYEAQ come from the germline V gene. There are 11 residues in the CDR3. Study results and limitations: CMV-specific TCR beta clonotypes restricted by HLA-C were the ones dominating the ex vivo response. Cumulative public TCR beta family frequency identified CMV carriers with the relevant HLA.

In TCRdb, the reads were re-called with MiXCR into one record per CDR3 protein. The table lists some 200,000 distinct CDR3 sequences, about 39% of them singletons. About this clonotype: Antigen unknown. Germline is not matched at one junction end, which may reflect a read error.

J is TRBJ1-2 and V is TRBV7-6, with 11 bases that match TRBD1. The specimen was CD8+ T cells from cultured PBMCs, collected from culture after CMV antigen stimulation. This receptor was identified in a human donor in good health (CMV status not recorded). Some clones in this sample may be carry-over from other donors' samples. The CDR3 region is CASRSPGQGAF. The DNA for the CDR3 is TGTGCCAGCAGATCACCGGGACAGGGGGCCTTC.